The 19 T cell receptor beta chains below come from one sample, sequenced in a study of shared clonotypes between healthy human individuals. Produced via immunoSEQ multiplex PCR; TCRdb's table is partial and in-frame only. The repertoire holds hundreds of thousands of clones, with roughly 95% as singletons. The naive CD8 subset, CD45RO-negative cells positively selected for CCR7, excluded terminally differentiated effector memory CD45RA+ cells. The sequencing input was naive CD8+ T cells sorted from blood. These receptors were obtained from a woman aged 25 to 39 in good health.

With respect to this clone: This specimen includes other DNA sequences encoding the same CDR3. The CDR3 region is CASSPGQVYEQYF. The DNA of the CDR3 is TGTGCCAGCTCACCGGGACAGGTCTACGAGCAGTACTTC. V usage is TRBV18 and J usage is TRBJ2-7, with 8 bases identical to TRBD1. J gave up 3 bases and V 3 bases, and 1 base lay outside the gene matches. From germline, CDR1 is KGHSH and CDR2 LQKENI. The CDR3 totals 13 residues.

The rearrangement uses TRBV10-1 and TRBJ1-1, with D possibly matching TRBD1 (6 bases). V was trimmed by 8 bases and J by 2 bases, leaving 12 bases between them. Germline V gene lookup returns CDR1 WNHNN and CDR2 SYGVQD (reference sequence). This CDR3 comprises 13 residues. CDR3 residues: CASRGGGNTEAFF. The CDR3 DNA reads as TGCGCCAGCCGCGGAGGGGGAAACACTGAAGCTTTCTTT.

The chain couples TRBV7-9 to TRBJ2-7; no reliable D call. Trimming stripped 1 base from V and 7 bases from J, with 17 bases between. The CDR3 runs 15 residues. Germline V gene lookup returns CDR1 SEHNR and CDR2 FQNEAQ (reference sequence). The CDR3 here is CASSLVSSPGWEQYF. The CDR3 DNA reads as TGTGCCAGCAGCTTAGTTTCTTCCCCCGGGTGGGAGCAGTACTTC.

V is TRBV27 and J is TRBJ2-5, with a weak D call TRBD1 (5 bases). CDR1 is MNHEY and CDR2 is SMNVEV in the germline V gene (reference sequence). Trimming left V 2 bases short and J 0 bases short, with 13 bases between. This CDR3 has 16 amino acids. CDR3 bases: TGTGCCAGCAGTTTAGGACCGGCAGGGCACCAAGAGACCCAGTACTTC. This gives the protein CASSLGPAGHQETQYF.

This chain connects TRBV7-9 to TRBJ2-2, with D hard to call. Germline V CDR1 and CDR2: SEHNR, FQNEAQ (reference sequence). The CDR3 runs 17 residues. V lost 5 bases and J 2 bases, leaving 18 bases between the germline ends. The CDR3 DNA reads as TGTGCCAGCAGCCCCCGGTTCGTGGCGAGCAACACCGGGGAGCTGTTTTTT. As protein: CASSPRFVASNTGELFF.

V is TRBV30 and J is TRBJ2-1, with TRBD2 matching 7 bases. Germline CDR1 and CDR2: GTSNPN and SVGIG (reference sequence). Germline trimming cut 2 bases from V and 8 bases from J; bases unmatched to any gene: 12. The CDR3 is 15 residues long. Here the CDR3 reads CAWSPRWAGEDEQFF. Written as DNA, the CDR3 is TGTGCCTGGAGTCCTCGTTGGGCGGGAGAGGATGAGCAGTTCTTC.

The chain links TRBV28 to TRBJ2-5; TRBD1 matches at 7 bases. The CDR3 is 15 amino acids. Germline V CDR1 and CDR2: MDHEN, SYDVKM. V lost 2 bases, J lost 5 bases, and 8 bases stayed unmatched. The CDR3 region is CASSLPPGGVETQYF. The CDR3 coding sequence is TGTGCCAGCAGTTTACCCCCAGGGGGTGTGGAGACCCAGTACTTC.

CDR3 in amino acids: CSVPAPGQIYNEQFF. CDR3 bases: TGCAGCGTTCCTGCACCGGGACAGATATACAATGAGCAGTTCTTC. The rearrangement joins TRBV29-1 to TRBJ2-1; TRBD1 matches at 7 bases. J gave up 4 bases and V 5 bases, and 11 bases lay outside the gene matches. CDR1 SQVTM and CDR2 ANQGSEA come from the germline V gene. CDR3 length: 15 amino acids.

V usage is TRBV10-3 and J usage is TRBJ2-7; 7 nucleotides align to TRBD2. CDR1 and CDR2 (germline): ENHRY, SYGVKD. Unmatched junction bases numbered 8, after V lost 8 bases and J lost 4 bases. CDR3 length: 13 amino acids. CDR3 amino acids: CAIGRGSVYEQYF. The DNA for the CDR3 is TGTGCCATCGGGAGGGGATCGGTGTACGAGCAGTACTTC.

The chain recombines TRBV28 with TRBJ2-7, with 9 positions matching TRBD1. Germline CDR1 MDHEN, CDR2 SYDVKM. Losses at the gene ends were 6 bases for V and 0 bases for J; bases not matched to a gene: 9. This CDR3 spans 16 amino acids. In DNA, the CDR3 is TGTGCCAGCAGCCAACCGGACAGGGGAATCTCCTACGAGCAGTACTTC. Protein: CASSQPDRGISYEQYF.

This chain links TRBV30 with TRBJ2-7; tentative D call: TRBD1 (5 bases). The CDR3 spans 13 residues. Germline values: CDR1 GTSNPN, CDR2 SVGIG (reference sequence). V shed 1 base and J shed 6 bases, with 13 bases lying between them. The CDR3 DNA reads TGTGCCTGGAGTGCCCCTTACACAGGCGAGCAGTACTTC. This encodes CAWSAPYTGEQYF.

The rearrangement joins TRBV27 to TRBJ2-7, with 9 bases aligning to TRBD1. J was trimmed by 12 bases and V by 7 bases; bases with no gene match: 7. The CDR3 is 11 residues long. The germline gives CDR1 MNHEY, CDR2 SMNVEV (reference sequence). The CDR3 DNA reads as TGTGCCAGCATAGAGGGGACAGGGTGGTACTTC. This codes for CASIEGTGWYF.

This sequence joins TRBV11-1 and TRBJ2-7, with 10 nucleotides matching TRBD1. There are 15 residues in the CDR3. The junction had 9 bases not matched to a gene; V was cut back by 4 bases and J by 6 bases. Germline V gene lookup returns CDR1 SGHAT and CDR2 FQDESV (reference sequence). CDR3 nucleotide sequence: TGTGCCAGCAGCTCAGGACAGGGGGTCGGGATCGAGCAGTACTTC. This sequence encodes CASSSGQGVGIEQYF.

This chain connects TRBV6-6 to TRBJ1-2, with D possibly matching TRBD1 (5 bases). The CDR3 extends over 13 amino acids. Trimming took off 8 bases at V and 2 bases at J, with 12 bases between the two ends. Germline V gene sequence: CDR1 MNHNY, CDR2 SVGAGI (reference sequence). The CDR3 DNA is TGTGCCAGCGATGAGTGGGGGAACTATGGCTACACCTTC. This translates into CASDEWGNYGYTF.

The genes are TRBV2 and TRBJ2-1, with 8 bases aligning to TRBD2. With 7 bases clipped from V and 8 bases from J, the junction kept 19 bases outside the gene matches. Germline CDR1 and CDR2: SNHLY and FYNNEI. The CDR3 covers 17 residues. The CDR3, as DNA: TGTGCCAGCAATGGTATAGGCGGAGCGGGAGCTGGGTATGAGCAGTTCTTC. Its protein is CASNGIGGAGAGYEQFF.

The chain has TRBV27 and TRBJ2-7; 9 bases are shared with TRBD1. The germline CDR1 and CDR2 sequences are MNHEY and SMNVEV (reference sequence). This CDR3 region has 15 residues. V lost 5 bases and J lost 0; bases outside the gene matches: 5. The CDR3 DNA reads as TGTGCCAGCAGTGTGACAGGGGGGGGCTCCTACGAGCAGTACTTC. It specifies CASSVTGGGSYEQYF.

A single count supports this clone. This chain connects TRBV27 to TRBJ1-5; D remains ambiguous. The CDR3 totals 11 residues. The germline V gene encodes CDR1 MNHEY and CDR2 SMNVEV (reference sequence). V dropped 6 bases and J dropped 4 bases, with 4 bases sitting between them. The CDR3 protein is CASRANQPQHF. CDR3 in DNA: TGTGCCAGCAGGGCGAATCAGCCCCAGCATTTT.

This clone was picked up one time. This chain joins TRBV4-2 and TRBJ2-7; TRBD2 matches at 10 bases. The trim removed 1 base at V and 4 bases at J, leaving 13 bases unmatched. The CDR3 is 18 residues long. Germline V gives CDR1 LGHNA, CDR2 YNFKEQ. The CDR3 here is CASSQGWQLAGLIYEQYF. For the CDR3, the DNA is TGTGCCAGCAGCCAAGGCTGGCAACTAGCGGGATTGATATACGAGCAGTACTTC.

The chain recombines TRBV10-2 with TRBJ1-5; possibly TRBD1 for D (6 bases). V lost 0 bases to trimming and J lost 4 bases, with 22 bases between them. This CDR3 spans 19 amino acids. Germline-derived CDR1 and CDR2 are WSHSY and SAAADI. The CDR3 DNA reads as TGCGCCAGCAGTGAGTCGAGGGACATACCAGGGAGATTGAATCAGCCCCAGCATTTT. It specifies CASSESRDIPGRLNQPQHF.